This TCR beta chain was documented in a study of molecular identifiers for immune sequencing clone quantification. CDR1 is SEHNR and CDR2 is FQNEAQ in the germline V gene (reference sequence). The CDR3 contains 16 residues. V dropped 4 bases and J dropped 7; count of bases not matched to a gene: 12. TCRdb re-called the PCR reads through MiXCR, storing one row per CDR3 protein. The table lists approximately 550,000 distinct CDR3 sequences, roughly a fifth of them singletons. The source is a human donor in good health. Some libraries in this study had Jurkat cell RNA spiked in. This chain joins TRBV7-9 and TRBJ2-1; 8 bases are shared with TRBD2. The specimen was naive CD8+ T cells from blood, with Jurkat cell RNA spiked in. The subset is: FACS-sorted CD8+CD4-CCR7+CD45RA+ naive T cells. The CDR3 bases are TGTGCCAGCAGCTCCCTGCGGGGGGCCGGGGAGAATGAGCAGTTCTTC. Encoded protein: CASSSLRGAGENEQFF.